The 32 T cell receptor beta chains in this list originate from one sample, sequenced in a study of T cells in Graves' hyperthyroidism and ophthalmopathy. RNA transcripts provided the source from which TCR beta CDR3 regions were amplified. Primed by the HTBI set, a first-round RT-PCR was run on the TCR CDR3. TCRdb reprocessed the multiplex PCR reads with MiXCR, giving one entry per CDR3 protein. The sample carries 500,000 to 600,000 distinct CDR3 sequences, 16% recorded once. The specimen sequenced was blood. The receptors originated from a woman under 30 with Graves' hyperthyroidism.

On this clonotype: A read error may explain this, as a much larger clone is one base away. The chain is built from TRBV12-3 or TRBV12-4 and TRBJ1-2; 10 bases agree with TRBD1. This CDR3 comprises 14 residues. CDR3 loop: CASSPGQGRFGCTF. The DNA of the CDR3 is TGTGCCAGCAGTCCGGGACAGGGGCGATTCGGCTGCACCTTC.

This clonotype was picked up many times. This chain's CDR3 is CASSDLRGDYDEQYF. CDR3 nucleotides: TGTGCCAGCAGTGATCTGAGGGGAGACTACGACGAGCAGTACTTC. The chain uses TRBV6-1 and TRBJ2-7; D may be TRBD1 or TRBD2 (5 bases each). CDR1 and CDR2 (germline): MNHNS, SASEGT. The CDR3 contains 15 residues. Trimming took 3 bases from V and 5 from J, leaving 17 bases between them.

A few counts support this clonotype. The chain uses TRBV6-2 or TRBV6-3 and TRBJ1-2; TRBD1 aligns across 8 bases. The CDR3 runs to 14 residues. CDR1 is MNHEY and CDR2 is SVGEGT in the germline V gene. V was clipped by 8 bases and J by 8 bases; unmatched bases: 13. CDR3 amino acids: CASSARQGAIGYTF. The CDR3 DNA is TGTGCCAGCTCGGCCAGGCAGGGGGCAATCGGCTACACCTTC.

Regarding this clonotype: One junction end does not reproduce the germline sequence, and a read error may be involved. The genes are TRBV5-1 and TRBJ1-2, with D possibly matching TRBD1 (6 bases). There are 14 residues in the CDR3. CDR1 is SGHRS and CDR2 is YFSETQ in the germline V gene. The CDR3 region is CASSSDSIGYGSTF. The CDR3 coding sequence is TGCGCCAGCAGCTCGGACAGTATAGGGTATGGCTCCACCTTC.

This clonotype was picked up many times. This chain uses TRBV7-2 with TRBJ2-3; D perhaps matches TRBD1 (5 bases). The CDR3 sequence is 15 residues long. Looked up from germline, CDR1 is SGHTA and CDR2 is FQGNSA. V lost 5 bases and J lost 7, with 19 bases in between. CDR3 nucleotide sequence: TGTGCCAGCAGCAGGGAAACGCAGGGCGTTTATACGCAGTATTTT. This gives the protein CASSRETQGVYTQYF.

This clonotype was detected ten times or more. The CDR3 loop is CSARPLAGGGSNQPQHF. CDR3 sequence (DNA): TGCAGTGCTAGACCCCTGGCCGGGGGCGGTAGCAATCAGCCCCAGCATTTT. V gene TRBV20-1 combines with J gene TRBJ1-5, with a tentative D call TRBD1 (6 bases). The CDR3 is 17 residues long. V was cut by 2 bases and J by 0 bases, with 17 bases left in between. CDR1 DFQATT and CDR2 SNEGSKA come from the germline V gene (reference sequence).

The chain joins TRBV5-1 to TRBJ1-6, with 10 bases that match TRBD1. This CDR3 contains 17 residues. The trim removed 0 bases at V and 7 bases at J, leaving 7 bases unmatched. Germline loops: CDR1 SGHRS, CDR2 YFSETQ. The CDR3 nucleotides are TGCGCCAGCAGCTTGGCCGGGGGACAGGGGAAAAATTCACCCCTCCACTTT. It is translated as CASSLAGGQGKNSPLHF.

The chain is built from TRBV5-8 and TRBJ2-2; 10 nucleotides align to TRBD1. Germline values: CDR1 SGHTS, CDR2 YDEGEE. This CDR3 is built from 16 residues. The V gene end was trimmed by 3 bases and the J gene end by 2 bases; junction bases not matched to a gene: 4. The CDR3 loop reads CASSSGQGSNTGELFF. The DNA of the CDR3 is TGTGCCAGCAGCTCGGGACAGGGGAGTAACACCGGGGAGCTGTTTTTT. Full variable domain (rest looked up from reference TRBV5-8 and TRBJ2-2): EAGVTQSPTHLIKTRGQQATLRCSPISGHTSVYWYQQALGLGLQFLLWYDEGEERNRGNFPPRFSGRQFPNYSSELNVNALELEDSALYLCASSSGQGSNTGELFFGEGSRLTVL.

The V gene is TRBV30, the J gene TRBJ2-5, with D unclear. V was cut by 5 bases and J by 5 bases, with 12 bases left in between. The CDR3 extends over 12 amino acids. Per the germline V gene, CDR1 is GTSNPN and CDR2 is SVGIG (reference sequence). The CDR3 here is CAWAGPRETQYF. CDR3 DNA sequence: TGTGCCTGGGCCGGACCTCGGGAGACCCAGTACTTC.

This clonotype was recorded many times. The chain combines TRBV28 with TRBJ2-7; no clear D gene. Germline CDR1 MDHEN, CDR2 SYDVKM. CDR3 length equals 15 residues. Trimming took off 3 bases at V and 5 bases at J, with 17 bases between the two ends. CDR3 DNA: TGTGCCAGCAGTTTCATCGCGACACCTCGGGACGAGCAGTACTTC. Its translation is CASSFIATPRDEQYF. The entire variable domain, with the rest obtained from reference TRBV28 and TRBJ2-7, is as follows: DVKVTQSSRYLVKRTGEKVFLECVQDMDHENMFWYRQDPGLGLRLIYFSYDVKMKEKGDIPEGYSVSREKKERFSLILESASTNQTSMYLCASSFIATPRDEQYFGPGTRLTVT.

Points on this clonotype: This may come from a read error, since a much larger clone is one base off. The rearrangement uses TRBV2 and TRBJ1-3; D unresolved. This CDR3 contains 14 residues. Germline V gene lookup returns CDR1 SNHLY and CDR2 FYNNEI. CDR3 sequence reads: CASSIQSSGNTMYF. The CDR3, as DNA: TGTGCCAGCAGTATTCAGAGCTCTGGAAACACCATGTATTTT.

This clonotype was recorded many times. The chain recombines TRBV11-2 with TRBJ1-2, with D possibly TRBD1 on 6 matching bases. CDR3 length: 12 amino acids. The germline V gene encodes CDR1 SGHAT and CDR2 FQNNGV. V lost 5 bases, J lost 5 bases, and 9 bases lay in between. CDR3 sequence (DNA): TGTGCCAGCAGCCCGGACAGATATGGCTACACCTTC. It translates to CASSPDRYGYTF.

This clonotype showed up many times. The chain employs TRBV12-3 or TRBV12-4 and TRBJ1-2, with 9 bases identical to TRBD1. CDR3 length: 14 amino acids. With V trimmed by 5 bases and J by 7 bases, 8 bases remained unmatched. In DNA form, the CDR3 reads TGTGCCAGCAGTCAAACCGGGACAGGGACTGGCTACACCTTC. Translated: CASSQTGTGTGYTF.

This clonotype was seen only a few times. This chain connects TRBV15 to TRBJ2-1; 9 bases agree with TRBD2. Germline V gene lookup returns CDR1 LNHNV and CDR2 YYDKDF (reference sequence). CDR3 size: 14 residues. The J segment lost 12 bases and the V segment lost 0 bases, leaving 6 bases of the junction unmatched. CDR3 coding DNA: TGTGCCACCAGCAGAGATGTTAGCGGGAGCATGCAGTTCTTC. Its translation: CATSRDVSGSMQFF.

The J gene is TRBJ2-5, the V gene TRBV12-3 or TRBV12-4; 10 nucleotides match TRBD2. The CDR3 consists of 19 residues. Unmatched junction bases numbered 17, after V lost 7 bases and J lost 0 bases. The CDR3 nucleotides are TGTGCCAGCACCAATGGGGCTAGCGGGGGCCAAGAGTACCAAGAGACCCAGTACTTC. It encodes CASTNGASGGQEYQETQYF.

The gene calls are TRBV15 and TRBJ2-3, with TRBD2 identical over 7 bases. With 2 bases clipped from V and 5 bases from J, the junction kept 4 bases outside the gene matches. There are 14 residues in the CDR3. CDR1 is LNHNV, CDR2 YYDKDF, per germline (reference sequence). For the CDR3, the DNA is TGTGCCACCAGCAGACGCCGGGAGGAAGATACGCAGTATTTT. Translation: CATSRRREEDTQYF.

This clonotype appeared a few times. This may come from a read error, since a much larger clone is one base off. The genes are TRBV4-2 and TRBJ2-7, with D uncertain. Deletions cut 0 bases from V and 3 bases from J, with 6 bases between. The CDR3 length is 13 residues. The germline V gene has CDR1 LGHNA and CDR2 YNFKEQ. CDR3 amino acids: CASSQERNYEQYF. The CDR3 DNA reads as TGTGCCAGCAGCCAAGAAAGGAACTACGAGCAGTACTTC.

At least ten counts were recorded for this clonotype. The CDR3, as DNA: TGTGCCAGCAGTTTAACGGGGGGTGGTAGCACTGAAGCTTTCTTT. It specifies CASSLTGGGSTEAFF. The chain links TRBV12-3 or TRBV12-4 to TRBJ1-1; possible D gene TRBD1, 5 bases. The CDR3 length is 15 residues. Trimming took 2 bases from V and 4 from J, leaving 14 bases between them.

This clonotype was detected ten times or more. The V and J genes are TRBV24-1 and TRBJ1-5; no reliable D call. CDR3 size: 12 residues. Germline V gene data show CDR1 as KGHDR and CDR2 as SFDVKD. V was trimmed by 4 bases and J by 5 bases, leaving 5 bases between them. CDR3 sequence: CATSEEDQPQHF. Here the CDR3 DNA reads TGTGCCACCAGTGAGGAGGATCAGCCCCAGCATTTT.

This clonotype was detected many times. The V and J genes are TRBV12-3 or TRBV12-4 and TRBJ1-5; TRBD1 aligns across 11 bases. Losses at the gene ends were 3 bases for V and 7 bases for J; bases not matched to a gene: 8. This CDR3 is 16 amino acids long. The CDR3 loop reads CASSFAGTGGRQPQHF. DNA for the CDR3: TGTGCCAGCAGTTTTGCTGGGACAGGGGGAAGACAGCCCCAGCATTTT.

This clonotype came up a few times. V usage is TRBV5-1 and J usage is TRBJ2-1, with TRBD2 matching 9 bases. Germline V lookup: CDR1 SGHRS, CDR2 YFSETQ. V shed 6 bases, J shed 2 bases, and the junction held 3 bases outside the gene matches. CDR3 length: 14 residues. The CDR3: CASNLAGPYNEQFF. DNA of the CDR3: TGCGCCAGCAATCTAGCGGGGCCCTACAATGAGCAGTTCTTC.

The table lists this clonotype with a few counts. This chain links TRBV12-3 or TRBV12-4 with TRBJ2-5, with TRBD2 as a possible D gene (5 bases). V gave up 3 bases and J gave up 1 base, with 15 bases separating them. The CDR3 runs 16 residues. DNA of the CDR3: TGTGCCAGCAGTTTGGTCAGCGGCCGGACCCAAGAGACCCAGTACTTC. This gives the protein CASSLVSGRTQETQYF.

This clonotype was counted at least ten times. This sequence joins TRBV27 and TRBJ2-7; 9 nucleotides agree with TRBD1. Germline V gene sequence: CDR1 MNHEY, CDR2 SMNVEV (reference sequence). The CDR3 runs to 14 residues. The ends lost 2 bases at V and 6 bases at J; junction bases unmatched: 5. The CDR3 coding sequence is TGTGCCAGCAGTTTAAGGCCGGGACAGGGCGAGCAGTACTTC. Its protein is CASSLRPGQGEQYF.

This clonotype has a count of ten or more. The chain employs TRBV2 and TRBJ2-7, with D perhaps matching TRBD1 (5 bases). V was clipped by 2 bases and J by 2 bases, with 13 bases between them. The CDR3 totals 15 residues. Germline lookup yields CDR1 SNHLY and CDR2 FYNNEI. CDR3 DNA sequence: TGTGCCAGCAGTGAATTAGCAGGGAAAACCTACGAGCAGTACTTC. It translates to CASSELAGKTYEQYF. Variable domain in full (rest from reference TRBV2 and TRBJ2-7): EPEVTQTPSHQVTQMGQEVILRCVPISNHLYFYWYRQILGQKVEFLVSFYNNEISEKSEIFDDQFSVERPDGSNFTLKIRSTKLEDSAMYFCASSELAGKTYEQYFGPGTRLTVT.

V and J are TRBV20-1 and TRBJ1-5; D not certain. V lost 6 bases and J 6 bases, leaving 15 bases between the germline ends. The germline V gene encodes CDR1 DFQATT and CDR2 SNEGSKA (reference sequence). This CDR3 is 13 amino acids long. CDR3 loop: CSAAPGTTQPQHF. The CDR3 coding sequence is TGCAGTGCCGCCCCTGGTACCACTCAGCCCCAGCATTTT.

This clonotype was detected a few times. V usage is TRBV9 and J usage is TRBJ2-3, with 10 bases that match TRBD2. This CDR3 is built from 16 residues. The V and J ends lost 0 bases and 5 bases, in that order; junction bases with no gene match: 6. Germline lookup yields CDR1 SGDLS and CDR2 YYNGEE. Here the CDR3 DNA reads TGTGCCAGCAGCGTAGTAGGCAGCGGGAGGGGAGATACGCAGTATTTT. Residues: CASSVVGSGRGDTQYF.

This clonotype showed up many times. V gene TRBV7-2 combines with J gene TRBJ2-7; TRBD2 might be the D (6 bases). V lost 1 base and J lost 2, with 12 bases in between. This CDR3 is 15 amino acids long. The germline V gene has CDR1 SGHTA and CDR2 FQGNSA. CDR3 bases: TGTGCCAGCAGCTTAGAAAGGGACTGGCCCTACGAGCAGTACTTC. Its translation is CASSLERDWPYEQYF.

This clonotype was found many times. The chain couples TRBV20-1 to TRBJ2-1; D is uncertain. Germline V gene sequence: CDR1 DFQATT, CDR2 SNEGSKA (reference sequence). The CDR3 has 15 residues. Trimming took off 0 bases at V and 2 bases at J, with 11 bases between the two ends. Here the CDR3 DNA reads TGCAGTGCTAGAGATATTACGGCCCCCTACAATGAGCAGTTCTTC. This gives the protein CSARDITAPYNEQFF.

This clonotype came up many times. The V gene is TRBV6-1, the J gene TRBJ2-5; D is perhaps TRBD1 (5 bases). The CDR3 contains 13 residues. Per germline, CDR1 MNHNS and CDR2 SASEGT. V was clipped by 5 bases and J by 4 bases, with 11 bases between them. This chain's CDR3 is CASSSRVGETQYF. The CDR3, as DNA: TGTGCCAGCAGTTCCAGGGTCGGAGAGACCCAGTACTTC.

This clonotype was observed a few times. The V and J genes are TRBV7-2 and TRBJ2-2, with D perhaps matching TRBD1 or TRBD2 (5 bases each). V was trimmed by 2 bases and J by 5 bases, leaving 9 bases between them. Per the germline V gene, CDR1 is SGHTA and CDR2 is FQGNSA. The CDR3 runs 14 residues. CDR3 loop: CASSLRWGTGELFF. The CDR3 nucleotides read TGTGCCAGCAGCTTAAGGTGGGGGACCGGGGAGCTGTTTTTT. The variable domain in full, with the rest retrieved from reference TRBV7-2 and TRBJ2-2, is GAGVSQSPSNKVTEKGKDVELRCDPISGHTALYWYRQSLGQGLEFLIYFQGNSAPDKSGLPSDRFSAERTGGSVSTLTIQRTQQEDSAVYLCASSLRWGTGELFFGEGSRLTVL.

This chain joins TRBV5-1 and TRBJ2-3; 8 positions match TRBD1. With V trimmed by 2 bases and J by 4 bases, 3 bases remained unmatched. The CDR3 has 14 residues. In germline, CDR1 is SGHRS, CDR2 YFSETQ. Written as DNA, the CDR3 is TGCGCCAGCAGCTTAAGACAGGGGCCAGATACGCAGTATTTT. Translating it yields CASSLRQGPDTQYF.

The rearrangement uses TRBV19 and TRBJ2-4, with 11 bases matching TRBD1. CDR3 length equals 17 residues. CDR1 LNHDA and CDR2 SQIVND come from the germline V gene (reference sequence). V was clipped by 6 bases and J by 0 bases; unmatched bases: 7. The CDR3 protein is CASRAGTGGIAKNIQYF. The CDR3 nucleotides read TGTGCCAGTAGAGCCGGGACAGGGGGGATAGCCAAAAACATTCAGTACTTC.